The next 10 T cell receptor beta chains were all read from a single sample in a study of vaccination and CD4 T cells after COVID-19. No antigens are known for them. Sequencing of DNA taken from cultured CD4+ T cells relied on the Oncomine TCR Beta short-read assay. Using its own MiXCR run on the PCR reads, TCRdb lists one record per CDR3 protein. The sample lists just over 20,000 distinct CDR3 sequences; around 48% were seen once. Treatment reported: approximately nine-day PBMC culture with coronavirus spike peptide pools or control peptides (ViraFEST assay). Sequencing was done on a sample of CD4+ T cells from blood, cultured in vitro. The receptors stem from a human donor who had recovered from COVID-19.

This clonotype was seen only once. This CDR3 reads CASSLTGGNTEAFF. CDR3 nucleotides: TGTGCCAGCAGCTTAACAGGGGGAAACACTGAAGCTTTCTTT. The chain uses TRBV7-2 and TRBJ1-1, with 8 bases matching TRBD1. CDR3 length: 14 amino acids. The trim removed 2 bases at V and 2 bases at J, leaving 1 base unmatched. Germline assignment: CDR1 SGHTA and CDR2 FQGNSA. Based on the CDR3 plus reference TRBV7-2 and TRBJ1-1, the full variable domain is GAGVSQSPSNKVTEKGKDVELRCDPISGHTALYWYRQSLGQGLEFLIYFQGNSAPDKSGLPSDRFSAERTGGSVSTLTIQRTQQEDSAVYLCASSLTGGNTEAFFGQGTRLTVV.

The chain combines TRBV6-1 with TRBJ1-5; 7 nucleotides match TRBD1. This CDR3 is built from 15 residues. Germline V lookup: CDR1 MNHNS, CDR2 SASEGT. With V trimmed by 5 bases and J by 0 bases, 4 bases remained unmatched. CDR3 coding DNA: TGTGCCAGCAGTCTCGACAGGGCTAGCAATCAGCCCCAGCATTTT. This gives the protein CASSLDRASNQPQHF.

The CDR3 loop is CSARVGLSTDTQYF. The CDR3 coding sequence is TGCAGTGCTAGAGTGGGACTGAGCACAGATACGCAGTATTTT. The chain uses TRBV20-1 and TRBJ2-3, with D possibly matching TRBD2 (6 bases). V dropped 1 base and J dropped 0 bases, with 8 bases sitting between them. Germline V gene sequence: CDR1 DFQATT, CDR2 SNEGSKA (reference sequence). The CDR3 is made up of 14 amino acids.

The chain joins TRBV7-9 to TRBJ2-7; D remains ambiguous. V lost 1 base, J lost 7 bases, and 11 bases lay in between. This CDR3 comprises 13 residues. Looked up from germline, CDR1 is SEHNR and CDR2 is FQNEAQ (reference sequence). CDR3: CASSLEKSAEQYF. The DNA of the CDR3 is TGTGCCAGCAGCTTAGAGAAGTCTGCTGAGCAGTACTTC.

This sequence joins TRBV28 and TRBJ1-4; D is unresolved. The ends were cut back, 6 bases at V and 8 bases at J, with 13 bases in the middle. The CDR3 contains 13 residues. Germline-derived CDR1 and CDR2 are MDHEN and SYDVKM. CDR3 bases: TGTGCCAGCAGAAGGGCCATAGCGGAAAAACTGTTTTTT. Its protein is CASRRAIAEKLFF. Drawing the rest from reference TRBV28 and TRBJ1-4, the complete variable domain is DVKVTQSSRYLVKRTGEKVFLECVQDMDHENMFWYRQDPGLGLRLIYFSYDVKMKEKGDIPEGYSVSREKKERFSLILESASTNQTSMYLCASRRAIAEKLFFGSGTQLSVL.

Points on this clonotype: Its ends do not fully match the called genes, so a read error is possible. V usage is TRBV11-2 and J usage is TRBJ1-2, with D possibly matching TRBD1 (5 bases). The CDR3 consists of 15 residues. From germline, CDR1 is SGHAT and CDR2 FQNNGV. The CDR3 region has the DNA TGTGCCAGCAGTTTAGGGACCTCCCTATATTATGGCTACACCTTC. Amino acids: CASSLGTSLYYGYTF.

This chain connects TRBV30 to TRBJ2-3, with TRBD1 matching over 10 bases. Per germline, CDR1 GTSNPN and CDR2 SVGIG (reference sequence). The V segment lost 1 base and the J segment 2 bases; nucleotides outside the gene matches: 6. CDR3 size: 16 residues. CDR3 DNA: TGTGCCTGGAGTGCGGGACAGGGGACTGCCACAGATACGCAGTATTTT. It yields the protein CAWSAGQGTATDTQYF.

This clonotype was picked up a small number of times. DNA for the CDR3: TGCGCCAGCAGTGGGCAACTAGCGGGGGGGACCGGGGAGCTGTTTTTT. Translation: CASSGQLAGGTGELFF. The V gene is TRBV10-1, the J gene TRBJ2-2; the match to TRBD2 covers 13 bases. The V gene end was trimmed by 4 bases and the J gene end by 5 bases; junction bases not matched to a gene: 4. This CDR3 is built from 16 residues. Germline V gene sequence: CDR1 WNHNN, CDR2 SYGVQD (reference sequence).

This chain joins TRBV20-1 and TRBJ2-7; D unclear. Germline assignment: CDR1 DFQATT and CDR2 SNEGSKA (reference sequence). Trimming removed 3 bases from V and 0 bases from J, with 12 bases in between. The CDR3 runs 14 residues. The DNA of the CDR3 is TGCAGTGCTAGCTGGAATAAAGGCTCCTACGAGCAGTACTTC. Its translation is CSASWNKGSYEQYF.

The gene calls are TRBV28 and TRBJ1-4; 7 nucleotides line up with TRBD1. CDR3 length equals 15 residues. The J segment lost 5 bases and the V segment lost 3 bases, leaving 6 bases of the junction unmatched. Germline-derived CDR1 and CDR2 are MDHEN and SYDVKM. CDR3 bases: TGTGCCAGCAGTTTCGACAGGGCGGTGAATGAAAAACTGTTTTTT. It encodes CASSFDRAVNEKLFF.